The TCR beta chain under discussion was sequenced for a study of T cells expressing NK-cell markers. Study information: Investigators obtained TCR beta repertoires from sorted CD3+CD56+NKG2C+, CD3+CD56+NKG2C- and CD3+CD56-NKG2C+ T cells. HCMV seropositivity characterized most of the eight sequenced donors, and seronegativity one.

From the 5' RACE reads, TCRdb lists one entry per CDR3 protein and no DNA. The sample data list about 150,000 distinct CDR3 sequences. Whole-study results and caveats: In five or six donors, dominant NKG2C+ clonotypes were about 1.0-7.0% of CD8+ T cells. HCMV specificity of the expanded NKG2C+ T cell clones stayed unclear.

The CDR3 has 14 residues. From germline, CDR1 is DFQATT and CDR2 SNEGSKA (reference sequence). Concerning this clonotype: Its cognate antigen is unknown.

This sequence originates from a woman aged 45 to 65 in good health. This chain uses TRBV20-1 with TRBJ1-1. The sample taken for sequencing was blood T cells: a sorted CD56 or NKG2C T cell subset, CD4+ or CD8+ T cells, or bulk PBMC T cells (not recorded which). CDR3 in amino acids: CSARIEKDSWRAFF.